Following are 2 T cell receptor beta chains from one sample sequenced in a study of shared clonotypes between healthy human individuals. Some clones are missing from TCRdb's copy, which holds only in-frame ones; the method was immunoSEQ multiplex PCR. The sample lists roughly 1,100,000 clones, around 74% seen once, with about 1.4% in the top ten. The sample comprised memory CD4+ T cells sorted from blood. As to subset: CD45RA-negative fraction. The receptors shown here come from a man aged 18-30 years in good health.

This chain connects TRBV9 to TRBJ2-2, with a possible D match to TRBD2 (5 bases). V was cut by 4 bases and J by 7 bases, with 17 bases left in between. This CDR3 is 15 amino acids long. Germline-derived CDR1 and CDR2 are SGDLS and YYNGEE. The CDR3 DNA reads as TGTGCCAGCAGCCCGGGCGGGCCTTCGGGCGGGGAGCTGTTTTTT. This translates into CASSPGGPSGGELFF. The variable domain in full, with the rest retrieved from reference TRBV9 and TRBJ2-2, is DSGVTQTPKHLITATGQRVTLRCSPRSGDLSVYWYQQSLDQGLQFLIQYYNGEERAKGNILERFSAQQFPDLHSELNLSSLELGDSALYFCASSPGGPSGGELFFGEGSRLTVL.

This clone was found a few times. This chain joins TRBV30 and TRBJ2-3; 8 bases line up with TRBD2. Germline V CDR1 and CDR2: GTSNPN, SVGIG (reference sequence). J lost 3 bases, V lost 5 bases, and 4 bases had no gene match. The CDR3 consists of 13 residues. CDR3 loop: CAWGGGKTDTQYF. The CDR3 region has the DNA TGTGCCTGGGGCGGGGGGAAGACAGATACGCAGTATTTT.